The next 10 T cell receptor beta chains were all read from a single sample in a study of blood T cells in healthy people across ages. Primed by a sample-barcoded 5' primer and a J-beta primer mix, a second PCR proceeded for about 7 to 12 cycles. MiXCR was run by TCRdb on the 5' RACE reads, yielding one entry per CDR3 protein. The sample consists of 1.6 million or so distinct CDR3 sequences, about 32% of them appearing once. Sequencing used blood. The receptor source for this set is a woman aged 30 to 39 in good health.

CDR3 nucleotides: TGCGCCAGCAGCTTGAGGACAGGGGATCGTTCACCCCTCCACTTT. Its translation: CASSLRTGDRSPLHF. The chain joins TRBV5-1 to TRBJ1-6; 9 bases line up with TRBD1. Germline lookup yields CDR1 SGHRS and CDR2 YFSETQ. The ends lost 1 base at V and 9 bases at J; junction bases unmatched: 5. This CDR3 has 15 residues. Full variable domain (outside the CDR3, taken from reference TRBV5-1 and TRBJ1-6): KAGVTQTPRYLIKTRGQQVTLSCSPISGHRSVSWYQQTPGQGLQFLFEYFSETQRNKGNFPGRFSGRQFSNSRSEMNVSTLELGDSALYLCASSLRTGDRSPLHFGNGTRLTVT.

This clonotype occurred a few times. A much larger clone lies one base from this, so it may be a read error. This sequence joins TRBV30 and TRBJ2-7; D assignment may be TRBD1 or TRBD2 (5 bases each). The V and J ends lost 1 base and 1 base respectively, with 11 bases between them. CDR3 length equals 14 residues. CDR1 is GTSNPN, CDR2 SVGIG, per germline (reference sequence). This chain's CDR3 is CAWSARDGSYEQYF. CDR3 nucleotides: TGTGCCTGGAGTGCAAGGGACGGATCCTACGAGCAGTACTTC.

This clonotype was seen a handful of times. The chain has TRBV7-8 and TRBJ1-1; a weak D match, TRBD1 (5 bases). Per the germline V gene, CDR1 is SGHVS and CDR2 is FQNEAQ. Trimming pared 0 bases from V and 2 bases from J, leaving 13 bases between. CDR3 size: 16 residues. CDR3 coding DNA: TGTGCCAGCAGCTTAGCGCGGGGGGATTTAAACACTGAAGCTTTCTTT. Translated, it gives CASSLARGDLNTEAFF.

This clonotype was found a few times. J is TRBJ2-5 and V is TRBV5-1; the match to TRBD2 covers 8 bases. The CDR3 runs 17 residues. Germline loops: CDR1 SGHRS, CDR2 YFSETQ. The J segment lost 5 bases and the V segment lost 0 bases, leaving 12 bases of the junction unmatched. CDR3 in amino acids: CASSLGYLAGGPETQYF. CDR3 nucleotide sequence: TGCGCCAGCAGCTTGGGATACCTCGCGGGAGGTCCGGAGACCCAGTACTTC.

This clonotype was seen a handful of times. The CDR3 region has the DNA TGTGCCAGCACCAACGGGGGGATCTCCTACGAGCAGTACTTC. Amino acid sequence: CASTNGGISYEQYF. V is TRBV6-6 and J is TRBJ2-7; the match to TRBD2 covers 7 bases. This CDR3 is built from 14 residues. CDR1 and CDR2 from the germline V gene are MNHNY and SVGAGI (reference sequence). V lost 7 bases and J lost 0; bases outside the gene matches: 6.

This clonotype was counted a few times. In DNA, the CDR3 is TGTGCCAGCACAGGGGGCTTTGGCTACACCTTC. Protein: CASTGGFGYTF. The V and J genes are TRBV12-3 or TRBV12-4 and TRBJ1-2; 8 bases line up with TRBD1. The CDR3 runs to 11 residues. Trimming at V came to 7 bases and at J to 7 bases, leaving 2 bases not matched to a gene.

The DNA for the CDR3 is TGTGCCAGCAGTTCCCTTGTGACTCAGGCAGATACGCAGTATTTT. Its translation is CASSSLVTQADTQYF. This chain joins TRBV12-3 or TRBV12-4 and TRBJ2-3, with unresolved D. This CDR3 is built from 15 residues. V was clipped by 4 bases and J by 4 bases, with 15 bases between them.

CDR3 loop: CASTRQEGNSPLHF. The CDR3 DNA sequence: TGTGCCAGCACCCGACAAGAGGGGAATTCACCCCTCCACTTT. The V and J genes are TRBV2 and TRBJ1-6; D perhaps matches TRBD1 (5 bases). CDR3 length: 14 amino acids. Trimming took off 7 bases at V and 7 bases at J, with 14 bases between the two ends. The germline V gene encodes CDR1 SNHLY and CDR2 FYNNEI.

About this clonotype itself: Germline is not matched at one junction end, which may reflect a read error. This chain connects TRBV7-6 to TRBJ2-3; maybe TRBD2 (5 bases). This CDR3 contains 12 residues. From germline, CDR1 is SGHVS and CDR2 FNYEAQ. CDR3 amino acids: CTSSAPSMPQYF. DNA for the CDR3: TGTACCAGCAGCGCCCCTAGCATGCCGCAGTATTTT. Drawing the rest from reference TRBV7-6 and TRBJ2-3, the complete variable domain is GAGVSQSPRYKVTKRGQDVALRCDPISGHVSLYWYRQALGQGPEFLTYFNYEAQQDKSGLPNDRFSAERPEGSISTLTIQRTEQRDSAMYRCTSSAPSMPQYFGPGTRLTVL.

The chain is built from TRBV18 and TRBJ2-4; D remains ambiguous. The germline gives CDR1 KGHSH, CDR2 LQKENI. The ends were cut back, 2 bases at V and 2 bases at J, with 7 bases in the middle. This CDR3 region has 14 residues. This CDR3 reads CASSPGDSKNIQYF. CDR3 DNA sequence: TGTGCCAGCTCACCAGGGGATTCCAAAAACATTCAGTACTTC.